Following are 6 T cell receptor beta chains from one sample sequenced in a study of low-dose radiotherapy and immunotherapy resistance in tumors. The time point: before trial treatment. Covering alpha and beta chains, TRAV- and TRBV-specific primers were used for the first-strand cDNA. With a constant-region primer and a V-primer adapter, TCRs were subjected to around 20 PCR cycles of amplification. TCRdb independently ran MiXCR on the reads; one entry per CDR3 protein. The data show tens of thousands of distinct CDR3 sequences, with under 9.5% seen just once and more than 0.85% held by the top ten. The material sequenced was PBMCs, taken before treatment. The origin of the receptors is a male donor with prostate cancer.

This clonotype appeared many times. The rearrangement links TRBV5-4 to TRBJ2-6, with D hard to call. Germline CDR1 reads SGHNT; CDR2 reads YYREEE (reference sequence). V lost 0 bases and J lost 3, with 7 bases in between. The length of the CDR3 is 15 residues. CDR3 nucleotides: TGTGCCAGCAGCTTGGACAGATATGGGGCCAACGTCCTGACTTTC. Its translation is CASSLDRYGANVLTF.

This clonotype came up once. J is TRBJ1-5 and V is TRBV7-6; D may be TRBD1 (6 bases). The V end was cut by 6 bases, the J end by 4 bases, with 13 bases between. CDR1 and CDR2 (germline): SGHVS, FNYEAQ. This CDR3 comprises 14 residues. The chain's CDR3 is CASRLGGGNQPQHF. The CDR3 DNA reads as TGTGCCAGCAGGTTGGGGGGCGGGAATCAGCCCCAGCATTTT.

This clonotype has ten or more counts. The rearrangement uses TRBV28 and TRBJ2-5, with TRBD2 matching over 7 bases. This CDR3 is 16 amino acids long. Per germline, CDR1 MDHEN and CDR2 SYDVKM. J lost 5 bases, V lost 6 bases, and 15 bases had no gene match. The CDR3 spells CASRPWVGRGTETQYF. CDR3 in DNA: TGTGCCAGCAGGCCATGGGTGGGGCGGGGGACGGAGACCCAGTACTTC.

This clonotype was detected ten times or more. This rearrangement joins TRBV5-1 to TRBJ1-1; D gene ambiguous. Germline assignment: CDR1 SGHRS and CDR2 YFSETQ. The CDR3 spans 13 residues. The V and J ends lost 2 bases and 1 base respectively, with 6 bases between them. This CDR3 reads CASSFDPNTEAFF. The CDR3 nucleotides are TGCGCCAGCAGCTTTGACCCGAACACTGAAGCTTTCTTT.

There are many counts of this clonotype. This chain joins TRBV5-1 and TRBJ1-4; 7 nucleotides agree with TRBD1. The CDR3 totals 14 residues. Germline CDR1 reads SGHRS; CDR2 reads YFSETQ. V lost 6 bases, J lost 3 bases, and 5 bases stayed unmatched. In DNA, the CDR3 is TGCGCCAGCACCCCCGGGACAGCTAATGAAAAACTGTTTTTT. The encoded protein is CASTPGTANEKLFF.

This clonotype was recorded at least ten times. The rearrangement links TRBV5-1 to TRBJ1-5; D possibly corresponds to TRBD1 (5 bases). Trimming took off 5 bases at V and 9 bases at J, with 12 bases between the two ends. The CDR3 has 12 amino acids. CDR1 and CDR2 (germline): SGHRS, YFSETQ. DNA of the CDR3: TGCGCCAGCAGGGAGGGGAGCGGGCCCCAGCATTTT. It yields the protein CASREGSGPQHF.